This TCR beta chain is from a study of blood T cell repertoires in COVID-19. The overall study: The cDNA or gDNA used as material had been derived from T cells, B-cell-depleted T cells, or PBMCs.

A word on this clone: At the DNA level, this CDR3 is encoded by other sequences in the same sample as well.

This CDR3 comprises 15 residues. In germline, CDR1 is MNHNY, CDR2 SVGAGI (reference sequence). V was cut by 0 bases and J by 1 base, with 9 bases left in between. Some clones are missing from TCRdb's copy, which holds only in-frame ones; the method was immunoSEQ multiplex PCR. Of 200,000 to 250,000 clones in the sample, over 75% were seen once. The sequenced sample was peripheral blood. The receptor was derived from a human donor in a cohort sampled during active COVID-19. V and J are TRBV6-6 and TRBJ1-1; the D is unclear. CDR3 DNA: TGTGCCAGCAGTTACTCCCGACGGGGGAACACTGAAGCTTTCTTT. Amino acid sequence: CASSYSRRGNTEAFF.